Listed below are T cell receptor beta chains from one sample, sequenced in a study of blood T cell repertoires in COVID-19. Method: immunoSEQ multiplex PCR; TCRdb's copy keeps in-frame clones and lacks some. This sample has about 210,000 clones, with around 86% found just once. Input material: PBMCs or T cells enriched from blood (not recorded which). All receptors derive from a woman in her 40s with acute COVID-19. The CDR3 runs from the conserved cysteine through the conserved F or W. D genes are given only for firm matches. Part of the rows lack a size; the others show once, few, many or a class for expanded clones.

clone_size d_call j_call v_call cdr3_nt cdr3_aa
once - TRBJ1-3 TRBV7-9 TGTGCCAGCAGCTCGAGGGATACCATATATTTT CASSSRDTIYF
- TRBD2 TRBJ2-1 TRBV27 TGTGCCAGCAGTTTATCCCGAGGACTAGCGGGAGAGTACAATGAGCAGTTCTTC CASSLSRGLAGEYNEQFF
- - TRBJ1-5 TRBV28 TGTGCCAGCAGTCCGGACAGAGTCTTGCAGCCCCAGCATTTT CASSPDRVLQPQHF
- - TRBJ2-2 TRBV14 TGTGCCAGCAGCCAAGCGGGAAGCCGACTGTTCGCGAACACCGGGGAGCTGTTTTTT CASSQAGSRLFANTGELFF
- - TRBJ2-2 TRBV5-1 TGCGCCAGCAGCAGAGACGGACAGAGCAACACCGGGGAGCTGTTTTTT CASSRDGQSNTGELFF
- TRBD2 TRBJ2-1 TRBV29-1 TGCAGCGTCCCTACCGGGGGGGGTAACAATGAGCAGTTCTTC CSVPTGGGNNEQFF
- - TRBJ2-6 TRBV4-3 TGCGCCAGCAGCCAAGGGGAGGTCAGATGGGCCAACGTCCTGACTTTC CASSQGEVRWANVLTF
- TRBD1 TRBJ1-6 TRBV7-9 TGTGCCAGCAGCAAAGGACAGGGGATTGTCTATAATTCACCCCTCCACTTT CASSKGQGIVYNSPLHF
few - TRBJ2-1 TRBV7-2 TGTGCCAGCGCCAGGTCCTACAATGAGCAGTTCTTC CASARSYNEQFF
- - TRBJ2-4 TRBV5-6 TGTGCCAGCAGCCACTGGCAGGATCTCAAAAACATTCAGTACTTC CASSHWQDLKNIQYF
- TRBD2 TRBJ2-1 TRBV25-1 TGTGCCACCCGCGGGAGTTCCCGGAATGAGCAGTTCTTC CATRGSSRNEQFF
- - TRBJ2-5 TRBV10-3 TGTGCCATCAGTGATGGGTGGGAGCGGTTAGGGACCCAGTACTTC CAISDGWERLGTQYF
- - TRBJ2-3 TRBV3-1/TRBV3-2 TGTGCCAGCAGCCAAAGGGGGATATACACAGATACGCAGTATTTT CASSQRGIYTDTQYF
- - TRBJ2-5 TRBV24-1 TGTGCCACCAGTGATTCCTCCCGGGGTCTCCAAGAGACCCAGTACTTC CATSDSSRGLQETQYF
- - TRBJ2-7 TRBV19 TGTGCCAGTAGTATGGACGGGAGCTCCTACGAGCAGTACTTC CASSMDGSSYEQYF
- - TRBJ2-1 TRBV5-1 TGCGCCAGCGGGAAGGGGAACTCCTACAATGAGCAGTTCTTC CASGKGNSYNEQFF
- - TRBJ1-3 TRBV28 TGTGCCAGCAGTCCGATCACAGTCTTCTCTGGAAACACCATATATTTT CASSPITVFSGNTIYF
- - TRBJ2-3 TRBV1 TGCACCAGCAGCCTCCTAACCGGGACTAGCGGAGCTAGCACAGATACGCAGTATTTT CTSSLLTGTSGASTDTQYF
- - TRBJ1-4 TRBV2 TGTGCCAGCATCTTGTCCCCAACTAATGAAAAACTGTTTTTT CASILSPTNEKLFF
- TRBD2 TRBJ2-4 TRBV13 TGTGCCAGCAGCTACCGACCGGGACTAGCGGGAGGGCTAGCCAAAAACATTCAGTACTTC CASSYRPGLAGGLAKNIQYF
- TRBD2 TRBJ2-1 TRBV10-2 TGCGCCAGCAGACTAGCGGGAAACAATGAGCAGTTCTTC CASRLAGNNEQFF
- - TRBJ1-6 TRBV5-1 TGCGCCAGCAGCTATTTATACGGGGATTCACCCCTCCACTTT CASSYLYGDSPLHF
- - TRBJ1-1 TRBV9 TGTGCCAGCAGCCGTCGGGAGGGCACTGAAGCTTTCTTT CASSRREGTEAFF
- - TRBJ1-2 TRBV30 TGTGCCTGGAGTGCGAGGATCGGCTACACCTTC CAWSARIGYTF
- - TRBJ1-1 TRBV28 TGTGCCAGCGAAGGCACCCCCCGCGGAGCTTTCTTT CASEGTPRGAFF
once TRBD1 TRBJ1-2 TRBV27 TGTGCCAGCAGTCGAGACAGGGGGCTGGGCTACACCTTC CASSRDRGLGYTF
- TRBD2 TRBJ2-7 TRBV3-1/TRBV3-2 TGTGCCAGCAGCCGATTAGCGGGAACCTCCTACGAGCAGTACTTC CASSRLAGTSYEQYF
- - TRBJ2-7 TRBV27 TGTGCCAGCTCATTGGACCAGGGCGACGAGCAGTACTTC CASSLDQGDEQYF
- TRBD1 TRBJ1-2 TRBV25-1 TGTGCCAGCAGTGATGGACAGGGTCCTTCGGGAGGCTACACCTTC CASSDGQGPSGGYTF
- - TRBJ1-3 TRBV7-9 TGTGCCAGCAGCTCCGCCGGGAACACCATATATTTT CASSSAGNTIYF
- - TRBJ2-1 TRBV6-2/TRBV6-3 TGTGCCAGCAGTTACTTTGACAGGACCCATGAGCAGTTCTTC CASSYFDRTHEQFF
- - TRBJ1-1 TRBV18 TGTGCCAGCCACTCCGGGTCCCCCTACACTGAAGCTTTCTTT CASHSGSPYTEAFF
- TRBD1 TRBJ1-5 TRBV6-1 TGTGCCAGCAGTGTCCCCCCCGGGACAGCCACGGATCAGCCCCAGCATTTT CASSVPPGTATDQPQHF
once TRBD1 TRBJ2-7 TRBV30 TGTGCCCGGGGGACAGGGGGCTCCTACGAGCAGTACTTC CARGTGGSYEQYF
- - TRBJ2-5 TRBV5-1 TGCGCCAGCAGGAGATCAGGCGCGGGGGAGACCCAGTACTTC CASRRSGAGETQYF
- TRBD2 TRBJ2-1 TRBV28 TGTGCCAGCAGTTTACGGCTAGCGGGGCTCAATGAGCAGTTCTTC CASSLRLAGLNEQFF
- - TRBJ1-6 TRBV19 TGTGCCAGTAGTCTCACGGGGAATTCACCCCTCCACTTT CASSLTGNSPLHF
- - TRBJ2-3 TRBV3-1/TRBV3-2 TGTGCCAGCAGCCAAGAGTCCCTGAGGGCCCTCAGCACAGATACGCAGTATTTT CASSQESLRALSTDTQYF